The 2 T cell receptor beta chains listed next were all sequenced from one sample in a study of blood T cell repertoires in COVID-19. Produced via immunoSEQ multiplex PCR; TCRdb's table is partial and in-frame only. The data hold 350,000 to 550,000 clones, with roughly nine tenths observed a single time. The sequencing input was PBMCs or T cells enriched from blood (not recorded which). These receptors originate from a man aged 25-40 years who had recovered from COVID-19.

The V gene is TRBV27, the J gene TRBJ2-7; maybe TRBD1 (5 bases). The CDR3 is made up of 13 amino acids. Looked up from germline, CDR1 is MNHEY and CDR2 is SMNVEV (reference sequence). V lost 5 bases and J 6 bases, leaving 14 bases between the germline ends. The CDR3 coding sequence is TGTGCCAGCAGTCCCAGCTGGGGCTCCGAGCAGTACTTC. It codes for CASSPSWGSEQYF.

The chain has TRBV15 and TRBJ2-7; D might be TRBD1 (5 bases). The ends were cut back, 3 bases at V and 0 bases at J, with 9 bases in the middle. Germline V CDR1 and CDR2: LNHNV, YYDKDF (reference sequence). This CDR3 comprises 14 residues. CDR3 amino acids: CATSRDISSYEQYF. CDR3 nucleotides: TGTGCCACCAGCAGGGACATCTCCTCCTACGAGCAGTACTTC.